This TCR beta chain was sequenced during a study of cytomegalovirus exposure and HLA in healthy donors. Comment on this clone: Its antigen remains unidentified.

Germline V gene data show CDR1 as SGHDN and CDR2 as FVKESK. The V gene lost 2 bases and the J gene lost 4 bases, with 6 bases spanning the gap. The CDR3 is 14 amino acids. Overall study results and limits: With DRB1 most and HLA-C fewest, TCR association rates differed between HLA loci in a later analysis.

Donors likely had unrecorded immune exposures despite being nominally healthy when sampled. Primers for the PCR totalled 60 Vbeta and 13 Jbeta. Data came from immunoSEQ multiplex PCR; TCRdb stores just in-frame clones and leaves some out. The sample contains 93,000 or so clones, about four fifths of which appear only once. The sequence derives from a woman aged 18-29 years in good health and CMV-seropositive. This chain uses TRBV14 with TRBJ1-6, with D unclear. The sample was PBMCs. The CDR3 loop reads CASSQPGYNSPLHF. For the CDR3, the DNA is TGTGCCAGCAGCCAACCGGGATATAATTCACCCCTCCACTTT.